This T cell receptor (beta chain) was found in a study of read filtering for tumor transcriptome and immune sequencing. The CDR3 runs 9 residues. This clonotype has ten or more counts. From approximately 430 ng of RNA, a library with molecular barcoded alpha/delta and beta/gamma adaptors was made. TCRdb reprocessed the reads with MiXCR, giving one entry per CDR3 protein. Of about 24,000 distinct CDR3 sequences in the sample, under 25% were seen once. The chain joins TRBV21-1 to TRBJ1-1; the DNA was not used to check the table's D call, TRBD1. TRBV21-1 is described as a pseudogene. The sequenced material came from a population of CD138-negative cells sorted from bone marrow. The sequence derives from a donor at least 40 years old with multiple myeloma. CDR3 protein: CASYRQAFF. The CDR3 DNA is TGTGCCAGCTATCGACAGGCTTTCTTT.